The 25 T cell receptor beta chains presented below share a single source sample, sequenced in a study of spatial heterogeneity in lung cancer. Study results and limitations: Higher tumor mutation counts went along with higher counts of expanded intratumoral alpha and beta TCRs.

TCRdb processed the 5' RACE reads anew with MiXCR; each CDR3 protein has one entry. The sample consists of approximately 94,000 distinct CDR3 sequences, 3.5% to 5% of them appearing once. Time point: sample taken at primary tumor resection. No antigens are known for them. Material: lung tumor tissue, obtained at surgery. The source of these receptors is a male donor with early-stage non-small cell lung cancer.

This clonotype was seen at least ten times. J is TRBJ2-3 and V is TRBV20-1; 7 bases align to TRBD2. CDR1 is DFQATT and CDR2 is SNEGSKA in the germline V gene (reference sequence). The CDR3 is 14 residues long. V lost 6 bases, J lost 5 bases, and 11 bases stayed unmatched. The DNA for the CDR3 is TGCAGTGCCCCTCGCGGGAGTCGTATAGATACGCAGTATTTT. Protein: CSAPRGSRIDTQYF.

There are many counts of this clonotype. V and J are TRBV12-3 or TRBV12-4 and TRBJ2-3; D gene uncertain. The V end was cut by 3 bases, the J end by 2 bases, with 9 bases between. This CDR3 has 14 residues. Written as DNA, the CDR3 is TGTGCCAGCAGTTTTTCGGAGTCCACAGATACGCAGTATTTT. Translating it yields CASSFSESTDTQYF.

This clonotype showed up just a few times. V is TRBV28 and J is TRBJ2-1, with D perhaps TRBD1 or TRBD2 (5 bases each). Trimming took off 8 bases at V and 10 bases at J, with 27 bases between the two ends. CDR3 length: 16 residues. CDR1 MDHEN and CDR2 SYDVKM come from the germline V gene. CDR3 in DNA: TGTGCCAGCCTATCCTACCCCCGACCCCCTGGGGGAGAGCAGTTCTTC. It yields the protein CASLSYPRPPGGEQFF.

This clonotype was seen repeatedly, ten times or more. This chain joins TRBV20-1 and TRBJ2-5; TRBD2 matches at 12 bases. The CDR3 length is 13 residues. Germline loops: CDR1 DFQATT, CDR2 SNEGSKA (reference sequence). The V and J ends lost 8 bases and 3 bases, in that order; junction bases with no gene match: 4. This chain's CDR3 is CSQTSGSEETQYF. CDR3 in DNA: TGCAGTCAGACTAGCGGGAGTGAAGAGACCCAGTACTTC.

Only a few counts were recorded for this clonotype. This chain's CDR3 is CASSPDRGFNEQYF. For the CDR3, the DNA is TGTGCCAGCAGCCCGGACAGGGGGTTCAACGAGCAGTACTTC. This chain uses TRBV13 with TRBJ2-7; 10 nucleotides align to TRBD1. Germline loops: CDR1 PRHDT, CDR2 FYEKMQ (reference sequence). The CDR3 length is 14 residues. V dropped 5 bases and J dropped 5; count of bases not matched to a gene: 6.

This clonotype was counted at least ten times. The chain uses TRBV5-1 and TRBJ1-1; the D gene is possibly TRBD1 (6 bases). Germline V gives CDR1 SGHRS, CDR2 YFSETQ. The ends were cut back, 0 bases at V and 4 bases at J, with 10 bases in the middle. The CDR3 loop spans 14 amino acids. This chain's CDR3 is CASSLAQGGTEAFF. The CDR3 nucleotides are TGCGCCAGCAGCTTGGCCCAAGGGGGCACTGAAGCTTTCTTT.

The rearrangement uses TRBV6-1 and TRBJ2-3, with 7 bases fitting TRBD2. Unmatched junction bases numbered 6, after V lost 4 bases and J lost 2 bases. Germline CDR1 and CDR2: MNHNS and SASEGT. This CDR3 contains 15 residues. The CDR3 coding sequence is TGTGCCAGCAGTGGGGAGGGCCAAATCACAGATACGCAGTATTTT. Translated: CASSGEGQITDTQYF.

This clonotype was counted only a few times. The chain joins TRBV28 to TRBJ1-5; TRBD1 might be the D (5 bases). In germline, CDR1 is MDHEN, CDR2 SYDVKM. Trimming left V 2 bases short and J 6 bases short, with 8 bases between. This CDR3 has 13 residues. This chain's CDR3 is CASSLRGRQPQHF. The CDR3 nucleotides read TGTGCCAGCAGTTTACGGGGACGTCAGCCCCAGCATTTT.

This clonotype came up many times. The rearrangement joins TRBV20-1 to TRBJ2-3; 11 bases are a match to TRBD2. The CDR3 sequence is 17 residues long. Per the germline V gene, CDR1 is DFQATT and CDR2 is SNEGSKA (reference sequence). J lost 4 bases, V lost 0 bases, and 9 bases had no gene match. The CDR3 DNA follows: TGCAGTGCTAGAGATTTTTCTAGCGGGGGGAAGGCAGATACGCAGTATTTT. Its protein is CSARDFSSGGKADTQYF.

This clonotype occurred many times. The CDR3 is CASSYGTNQPQHF. Written as DNA, the CDR3 is TGTGCCAGCAGTTACGGGACCAATCAGCCCCAGCATTTT. The gene calls are TRBV6-5 and TRBJ1-5; weak D call: TRBD1 (5 bases). The germline V gene has CDR1 MNHEY and CDR2 SVGAGI. Trimming removed 2 bases from V and 3 bases from J, with 5 bases in between. The CDR3 sequence is 13 residues long.

A note on this clonotype: A read error may explain this, as a much larger clone is one base away. The chain uses TRBV7-9 and TRBJ2-1; D is unresolved. Germline CDR1 and CDR2: SEHNR and FQNEAQ (reference sequence). CDR3 length: 13 amino acids. The CDR3 bases are TGTGTCAGCAGCCCACCGATTGATTATGAGCAGTTCTTC. Encoded protein: CVSSPPIDYEQFF. Looking up the rest from reference TRBV7-9 and TRBJ2-1 gives the full variable domain: DTGVSQNPRHKITKRGQNVTFRCDPISEHNRLYWYRQTLGQGPEFLTYFQNEAQLEKSRLLSDRFSAERPKGSFSTLEIQRTEQGDSAMYLCVSSPPIDYEQFFGPGTRLTVL.

The chain couples TRBV7-9 to TRBJ2-2; D ambiguous. This CDR3 has 11 residues. Trimming removed 5 bases at V and 7 bases at J, with 5 bases between. In germline, CDR1 is SEHNR, CDR2 FQNEAQ (reference sequence). CDR3 in amino acids: CASSVNGELFF. CDR3 nucleotides: TGTGCCAGCAGCGTAAACGGGGAGCTGTTTTTT. The complete variable domain, with remaining parts taken from reference TRBV7-9 and TRBJ2-2, reads DTGVSQNPRHKITKRGQNVTFRCDPISEHNRLYWYRQTLGQGPEFLTYFQNEAQLEKSRLLSDRFSAERPKGSFSTLEIQRTEQGDSAMYLCASSVNGELFFGEGSRLTVL.

At least ten counts were recorded for this clonotype. This chain links TRBV15 with TRBJ1-2; TRBD1 might be the D (5 bases). Trimming took off 5 bases at V and 8 bases at J, with 24 bases between the two ends. Germline V gives CDR1 LNHNV, CDR2 YYDKDF (reference sequence). This CDR3 is 16 amino acids long. CDR3 amino acids: CATSEDRLGGPFGYTF. The CDR3 DNA reads TGTGCCACCAGCGAAGACCGGCTCGGGGGACCGTTCGGCTACACCTTC.

This clonotype showed up many times. V is TRBV7-8 and J is TRBJ1-1; D unclear. Trimming left V 4 bases short and J 9 bases short, with 18 bases between. Germline lookup yields CDR1 SGHVS and CDR2 FQNEAQ. The CDR3 totals 14 residues. The CDR3 protein is CASSSSPPSIKAFF. The CDR3 nucleotides are TGTGCCAGCAGCTCTTCCCCCCCGAGTATAAAAGCTTTCTTT.

This clonotype was seen more than once but under ten times. This rearrangement joins TRBV7-2 to TRBJ2-1, with 9 bases lining up with TRBD2. The CDR3 has 17 amino acids. The V gene's germline CDR1 is SGHTA and CDR2 FQGNSA. V lost 3 bases to trimming and J lost 10 bases; unmatched junction nucleotides: 16. CDR3 coding DNA: TGTGCCAGCAGCTTCTTTATAGGGCTAGCGGGGCCCCGGGAGCAGTTCTTC. It translates to CASSFFIGLAGPREQFF. Using reference TRBV7-2 and TRBJ2-1 for the parts outside the CDR3, the full variable domain is GAGVSQSPSNKVTEKGKDVELRCDPISGHTALYWYRQSLGQGLEFLIYFQGNSAPDKSGLPSDRFSAERTGGSVSTLTIQRTQQEDSAVYLCASSFFIGLAGPREQFFGPGTRLTVL.

This clonotype has more than one count but fewer than ten. The gene calls are TRBV3-1 and TRBJ2-2; D is perhaps TRBD1 (5 bases). The CDR3 contains 15 residues. V lost 2 bases to trimming and J lost 3 bases, with 10 bases between them. Germline V CDR1 and CDR2: LGHDT, YNNKEL (reference sequence). The CDR3 loop reads CASSQQGADTGELFF. CDR3 nucleotide sequence: TGTGCCAGCAGCCAACAGGGCGCGGACACCGGGGAGCTGTTTTTT.

This clonotype was counted at least ten times. V and J are TRBV27 and TRBJ1-6, with no clear D. The CDR3 sequence is 14 residues long. Per the germline V gene, CDR1 is MNHEY and CDR2 is SMNVEV (reference sequence). Between the trimmed V and J ends, which lost 2 bases and 8 bases, there was a span of 10 bases. CDR3 loop: CASSLAAGYSPLHF. CDR3 bases: TGTGCCAGCAGTTTAGCCGCGGGCTATTCACCCCTCCACTTT.

In the case of this clonotype: A much bigger clone sits one base away, suggesting this may be a read error. The J gene is TRBJ1-6, the V gene TRBV7-2, with D unclear. CDR1 and CDR2 from the germline V gene are SGHTA and FQGNSA. Trimming cost V 0 bases and J 16 bases, with 13 bases left between them. The CDR3 runs 13 residues. CDR3: CASSLAPGCSLHF. The CDR3 coding sequence is TGTGCCAGCAGCTTAGCACCGGGATGCAGTCTCCACTTT.

This clonotype has at least ten counts. V usage is TRBV5-1 and J usage is TRBJ2-5; 7 bases map to TRBD1. The germline gives CDR1 SGHRS, CDR2 YFSETQ. The CDR3 is 15 residues long. Trimming took 4 bases from V and 5 from J; bases not matched to a gene: 11. DNA of the CDR3: TGCGCCAGCAGCACCCCACAGGGGTTTAGTGAGACCCAGTACTTC. Translated: CASSTPQGFSETQYF.

At least ten counts were recorded for this clonotype. This rearrangement joins TRBV14 to TRBJ2-7, with 8 bases that match TRBD1. V lost 2 bases, J lost 7 bases, and 7 bases stayed unmatched. Germline CDR1 is SGHDN and CDR2 is FVKESK. The CDR3 is 14 amino acids. CDR3 sequence (DNA): TGTGCCAGCAGCCAACTGGACAGGGTTGGGGAGCAGTACTTC. This sequence encodes CASSQLDRVGEQYF. The full variable domain, with the rest looked up from reference TRBV14 and TRBJ2-7, is EAGVTQFPSHSVIEKGQTVTLRCDPISGHDNLYWYRRVMGKEIKFLLHFVKESKQDESGMPNNRFLAERTGGTYSTLKVQPAELEDSGVYFCASSQLDRVGEQYFGPGTRLTVT.

This clonotype was detected ten times or more. The rearrangement links TRBV9 to TRBJ2-2; D remains ambiguous. Germline V gene data show CDR1 as SGDLS and CDR2 as YYNGEE. The CDR3 sequence is 16 residues long. The V gene lost 3 bases and the J gene lost 0 bases, with 12 bases spanning the gap. CDR3 DNA sequence: TGTGCCAGCAGCGCCCACACCAACCCGAACACCGGGGAGCTGTTTTTT. Amino acid sequence: CASSAHTNPNTGELFF.

This clonotype was observed at least ten times. This chain joins TRBV7-9 and TRBJ1-6; D unresolved. In germline, CDR1 is SEHNR, CDR2 FQNEAQ (reference sequence). The CDR3 extends over 13 amino acids. The V gene lost 4 bases and the J gene lost 9 bases, with 10 bases spanning the gap. CDR3 in amino acids: CASSSGGSSPLHF. Written as DNA, the CDR3 is TGTGCCAGCAGCTCTGGCGGGAGTTCACCCCTCCACTTT.

This clonotype showed up many times. The V and J genes are TRBV27 and TRBJ1-5, with 7 bases that match TRBD1. The CDR3 is made up of 15 amino acids. CDR1 is MNHEY, CDR2 SMNVEV, per germline (reference sequence). The J segment lost 7 bases and the V segment lost 6 bases, leaving 12 bases of the junction unmatched. The CDR3 DNA sequence: TGTGCCAGCAGCCAACTAGGGACAGATCGCCAGCCCCAGCATTTT. It yields the protein CASSQLGTDRQPQHF.

This clonotype was seen repeatedly, ten times or more. The chain is built from TRBV11-2 and TRBJ2-7; 11 bases line up with TRBD2. The CDR3 has 14 amino acids. Trimming removed 5 bases from V and 4 bases from J; junction bases left unmatched: 4. CDR1 and CDR2 (germline): SGHAT, FQNNGV. The CDR3 nucleotides are TGTGCCAGCAGCGGGACTAGCGGAGGATACGAGCAGTACTTC. It encodes CASSGTSGGYEQYF. Full variable domain (missing parts from reference TRBV11-2 and TRBJ2-7): EAGVAQSPRYKIIEKRQSVAFWCNPISGHATLYWYQQILGQGPKLLIQFQNNGVVDDSQLPKDRFSAERLKGVDSTLKIQPAKLEDSAVYLCASSGTSGGYEQYFGPGTRLTVT.

This clonotype has ten or more counts. V and J are TRBV28 and TRBJ2-7, with 12 bases that match TRBD2. CDR3 size: 16 residues. The V and J ends lost 5 bases and 2 bases, in that order; junction bases with no gene match: 7. Germline V gene data show CDR1 as MDHEN and CDR2 as SYDVKM. The CDR3 nucleotides are TGTGCCAGCAGTGTGGGGACTAGCGGGCGAGCCTACGAGCAGTACTTC. Residues: CASSVGTSGRAYEQYF.